These 16 T cell receptor beta chains were all obtained from the same sample, sequenced in a study of CD8+CD57+ T cells in acquired aplastic anemia. Previously, flow cytometry had revealed CD8+CD57+ cell expansion in the patients chosen for sequencing. Investigators profiled TCR beta VDJ and CDR3 from genomic DNA template. A single record per CDR3 protein comes from TCRdb applying MiXCR to the reads. This table holds 200,000 to 250,000 distinct CDR3 sequences, approximately 65% found once. Sequencing input: sorted CD4+, CD8+, or CD8+CD57+ T cells (not recorded which) from PBMCs. These receptors were obtained from a human donor with aplastic anemia.

This chain joins TRBV25-1 and TRBJ1-4; the match to TRBD1 covers 7 bases. Trimming at V came to 3 bases and at J to 7 bases, leaving 5 bases not matched to a gene. The germline V gene encodes CDR1 MGHDK and CDR2 SYGVNS. The CDR3 is made up of 14 amino acids. CDR3 sequence (DNA): TGTGCCAGCAGTGAGTACAGGGACAGTGAAAAACTGTTTTTT. It yields the protein CASSEYRDSEKLFF.

In nucleotides, the CDR3 is TGTGCCAGTAGCAGGGGACCGTTTAATTCACCCCTCCACTTT. Encoded protein: CASSRGPFNSPLHF. The genes are TRBV19 and TRBJ1-6, with D maybe TRBD1 (6 bases). Germline V lookup: CDR1 LNHDA, CDR2 SQIVND (reference sequence). This CDR3 comprises 14 residues. V dropped 6 bases and J dropped 6 bases, with 12 bases sitting between them.

The chain uses TRBV11-2 and TRBJ2-1; 8 bases agree with TRBD2. The trim removed 1 base at V and 8 bases at J, leaving 4 bases unmatched. The CDR3 covers 14 residues. The V gene's germline CDR1 is SGHAT and CDR2 FQNNGV. The CDR3 nucleotides read TGTGCCAGCAGCTTAGCGGGGGGGCGGGATGAGCAGTTCTTC. It translates to CASSLAGGRDEQFF.

V usage is TRBV2 and J usage is TRBJ2-5; TRBD2 agrees at 13 bases. The J segment lost 1 base and the V segment lost 6 bases, leaving 5 bases of the junction unmatched. Germline V gene sequence: CDR1 SNHLY, CDR2 FYNNEI. This CDR3 is 16 amino acids long. CDR3 DNA sequence: TGTGCCAGCAGGCAACTAGCGGGGGGGTTCCAAGAGACCCAGTACTTC. Protein: CASRQLAGGFQETQYF.

The chain carries TRBV2 and TRBJ2-4; 8 bases line up with TRBD2. V shed 1 base and J 0 bases; nucleotides not matched to a gene: 14. The CDR3 runs 20 residues. CDR1 and CDR2 from the germline V gene are SNHLY and FYNNEI. The DNA for the CDR3 is TGTGCCAGCAGTGAAGAAGATTTCGGGCTAGCGGGTTTAGCCAAAAACATTCAGTACTTC. It codes for CASSEEDFGLAGLAKNIQYF.

The chain combines TRBV20-1 with TRBJ2-7; TRBD2 might be the D (6 bases). V was cut by 8 bases and J by 0 bases, with 14 bases left in between. The CDR3 runs to 13 residues. Germline V lookup: CDR1 DFQATT, CDR2 SNEGSKA (reference sequence). CDR3 protein: CSSPAGSSYEQYF. CDR3 bases: TGCAGTTCCCCCGCGGGGAGCTCCTACGAGCAGTACTTC.

This clonotype was seen a few times. The rearrangement links TRBV7-9 to TRBJ1-2, with TRBD1 matching 8 bases. This CDR3 spans 13 amino acids. The ends lost 5 bases at V and 8 bases at J; junction bases unmatched: 7. In germline, CDR1 is SEHNR, CDR2 FQNEAQ (reference sequence). CDR3 protein: CASSQGQEGGYTF. The CDR3 nucleotides are TGTGCCAGCAGCCAGGGACAGGAAGGGGGCTACACCTTC.

J is TRBJ2-7 and V is TRBV7-2; 8 bases are a match to TRBD2. CDR1 is SGHTA, CDR2 FQGNSA, per germline. The CDR3 length is 16 residues. Trimming took 3 bases from V and 2 from J; bases not matched to a gene: 9. The CDR3 here is CASSLDGGRITYEQYF. The CDR3 nucleotides read TGTGCCAGCAGCTTGGACGGCGGGAGGATAACCTACGAGCAGTACTTC.

This clonotype was seen repeatedly, ten times or more. J is TRBJ2-7 and V is TRBV9, with 9 bases fitting TRBD1. The CDR3 is 15 amino acids. Germline V gives CDR1 SGDLS, CDR2 YYNGEE. V shed 4 bases, J shed 1 base, and the junction held 6 bases outside the gene matches. The CDR3 protein is CASSFGQGISYEQYF. CDR3 sequence (DNA): TGTGCCAGCAGCTTCGGACAGGGGATATCCTACGAGCAGTACTTC.

The CDR3: CASSLVVNSPLHF. Here the CDR3 DNA reads TGTGCCAGCAGCTTAGTTGTTAATTCACCCCTCCACTTT. The chain carries TRBV7-9 and TRBJ1-6; D unresolved. Germline CDR1 and CDR2: SEHNR and FQNEAQ (reference sequence). The CDR3 loop spans 13 amino acids. V dropped 1 base and J dropped 6 bases, with 4 bases sitting between them.

This clonotype was counted many times. This chain links TRBV12-3 or TRBV12-4 with TRBJ1-2; 9 bases map to TRBD1. Trimming took 3 bases from V and 3 from J; bases not matched to a gene: 2. The CDR3 consists of 14 residues. CDR3 loop: CASSLDRGYYGYTF. Here the CDR3 DNA reads TGTGCCAGCAGTTTGGACAGGGGTTACTATGGCTACACCTTC.

V and J are TRBV2 and TRBJ1-4, with D possibly matching TRBD1 (5 bases). Trimming pared 4 bases from V and 0 bases from J, leaving 12 bases between. CDR1 is SNHLY, CDR2 FYNNEI, per germline. CDR3 size: 16 residues. CDR3 protein: CASSGDRVATNEKLFF. Here the CDR3 DNA reads TGTGCCAGCAGTGGAGACAGAGTTGCAACTAATGAAAAACTGTTTTTT. The full variable domain, in which reference TRBV2 and TRBJ1-4 provide the parts outside the CDR3, is EPEVTQTPSHQVTQMGQEVILRCVPISNHLYFYWYRQILGQKVEFLVSFYNNEISEKSEIFDDQFSVERPDGSNFTLKIRSTKLEDSAMYFCASSGDRVATNEKLFFGSGTQLSVL.

The V gene is TRBV5-4, the J gene TRBJ2-6; D possibly uses TRBD1 or TRBD2 (5 bases each). The CDR3 is made up of 17 amino acids. CDR1 and CDR2 (germline): SGHNT, YYREEE (reference sequence). Trimming cost V 4 bases and J 0 bases, with 14 bases left between them. The CDR3 protein is CASSPGTFSSGANVLTF. The CDR3 nucleotides are TGTGCCAGCAGCCCTGGGACGTTTAGCTCTGGGGCCAACGTCCTGACTTTC.

CDR3 DNA: TGCGCCAGCAAGGGACAGGGGAGTGAAAAACTGTTTTTT. Translated, it gives CASKGQGSEKLFF. The rearrangement joins TRBV10-1 to TRBJ1-4; 10 nucleotides agree with TRBD1. V lost 7 bases to trimming and J lost 7 bases; unmatched junction nucleotides: 3. This CDR3 has 13 residues. Per the germline V gene, CDR1 is WNHNN and CDR2 is SYGVQD (reference sequence).

V and J are TRBV10-2 and TRBJ1-1, with D perhaps TRBD1 (5 bases). This CDR3 is 11 amino acids long. Trimming removed 3 bases from V and 8 bases from J, with 7 bases in between. The V gene's germline CDR1 is WSHSY and CDR2 SAAADI. The CDR3 here is CASSDGAEAFF. The DNA for the CDR3 is TGCGCCAGCAGTGATGGGGCCGAAGCTTTCTTT.

The V call is TRBV5-1, the J call TRBJ2-1, with no clear D. This CDR3 has 13 amino acids. Germline V gene data show CDR1 as SGHRS and CDR2 as YFSETQ. V shed 0 bases and J shed 10 bases, with 11 bases lying between them. The DNA of the CDR3 is TGCGCCAGCAGCTTGGATAGGCCGACCGAGCAGTTCTTC. It specifies CASSLDRPTEQFF.